The rows below give T cell receptor beta chains drawn from one sample of a study of CD8+CD57+ T cells in acquired aplastic anemia. TCRdb re-called the reads through MiXCR, storing one row per CDR3 protein. The sample holds 400,000 to 600,000 distinct CDR3 sequences, roughly 34% seen once. Sequencing input: sorted CD4+, CD8+, or CD8+CD57+ T cells (not recorded which) from PBMCs. These receptors originate from a human donor with aplastic anemia. Both conserved end residues are part of each CDR3. The order of the fields is clone size, J gene, D gene, V gene, CDR3 DNA, CDR3 protein. D genes are given only for firm matches. Some rows mark clone size as missing; the rest say once, few, many or name a class of expanded clone.

many	TRBJ2-2	NA	TRBV2	TGTGCCAGCAGGACTAACTCGAACACCGGGGAGCTGTTTTTT	CASRTNSNTGELFF
many	TRBJ1-5	TRBD1	TRBV2	TGTGCCAGCAGGGGGACAGGGGAACAGCCCCAGCATTTT	CASRGTGEQPQHF
NA	TRBJ2-3	NA	TRBV6-5	TGTGCCAGCAGTTACGCTACTAGCACAGATACGCAGTATTTT	CASSYATSTDTQYF
once	TRBJ2-1	TRBD2	TRBV10-3	TGTGCCATCAGTGACCCGATGACTAGCGGGTTTAATGAGCAGTTCTTC	CAISDPMTSGFNEQFF
many	TRBJ1-5	NA	TRBV7-9	TGTGCCAGCAGCTTCTCCACCTCCGACAATCAGCCCCAGCATTTT	CASSFSTSDNQPQHF
NA	TRBJ1-5	NA	TRBV20-1	TGCAGTGCTAGGACGGGGGGCGGGGAATATAGCAATCAGCCCCAGCATTTT	CSARTGGGEYSNQPQHF
NA	TRBJ2-1	NA	TRBV6-5	TGTGCCAGCAGTTACTCGGGCGAAGGGGGCAATGAGCAGTTCTTC	CASSYSGEGGNEQFF
many	TRBJ2-7	NA	TRBV9	TGTGCCAGCAGCGGCGTCGGGGGCCACGAGCAGTACTTC	CASSGVGGHEQYF
NA	TRBJ1-2	NA	TRBV7-1	TGTGCCAGCAGCCGAGACGACAACTATGGCCACACCTTC	CASSRDDNYGHTF
few	TRBJ1-2	TRBD1	TRBV10-2	TGCGCCAGCAGTTACGGGACAGGGGGGGTCTATGGCTACACCTTC	CASSYGTGGVYGYTF
NA	TRBJ1-1	NA	TRBV20-1	TGCAGTGGGCTACTGGCGAGTAACACTGAAGCTTTCTTT	CSGLLASNTEAFF
many	TRBJ2-7	NA	TRBV15	TGTGCCACCAGCAGAGGGCAGACTACGATTACGTTCGACGAGCAGTACTTC	CATSRGQTTITFDEQYF
NA	TRBJ1-1	NA	TRBV2	TGTGCCAGCAGTGTAGAGTCAGGGTTGGGGGCTGAAGCTTTCTTT	CASSVESGLGAEAFF
NA	TRBJ1-5	NA	TRBV28	TGTGCCAGCAGCCACGCATCCTGGACACGCAATCAGCCCCAGCATTTT	CASSHASWTRNQPQHF
few	TRBJ2-1	TRBD2	TRBV2	TGTGCCAGCAGTGATCAGCTAGCGGGGAGTAATGAGCAGTTCTTC	CASSDQLAGSNEQFF
NA	TRBJ1-2	TRBD1	TRBV25-1	TGTGCCAGCAGTTTCGGAGGGGGCGCTGACTATGGCTACACCTTC	CASSFGGGADYGYTF
many	TRBJ1-2	TRBD1	TRBV19	TGTGCCAGTAGTATACAGGGGGCCTGGGGCTACACCTTC	CASSIQGAWGYTF
many	TRBJ1-2	NA	TRBV7-2	TGTGCCAGCAGCTTAGCCGTGGGGGATGGCTACACCTTC	CASSLAVGDGYTF
NA	TRBJ1-5	NA	TRBV19	TGTGCCAGTAGCTCCACGGGGGGAGGACAGCCCCAGCATTTT	CASSSTGGGQPQHF
NA	TRBJ2-3	TRBD2	TRBV12-3/TRBV12-4	TGTGCCAGCAGTCGGACTAGCGGGGGGGCGCATACGCAGTATTTT	CASSRTSGGAHTQYF
many	TRBJ1-1	NA	TRBV19	TGTGCCAGTTCGGGACGCACAAAAGCTTTCTTT	CASSGRTKAFF
NA	TRBJ2-3	NA	TRBV6-5	TGTGCCAGCAGTTACAGGGAAACAGATACGCAGTATTTT	CASSYRETDTQYF
NA	TRBJ1-1	TRBD1	TRBV4-3	TGCGCCAGCAGCCAAGGACAGGGGGCTACTGAAGCTTTCTTT	CASSQGQGATEAFF
NA	TRBJ2-6	NA	TRBV15	TGTGCCACCAGCAGAGACTCGGCGGGCTCTGGGGCCAACGTCCTGACTTTC	CATSRDSAGSGANVLTF
NA	TRBJ2-1	NA	TRBV7-2	TGTGCCAGCAGCCGGGGACGTACCTCCTACAATGAGCAGTTCTTC	CASSRGRTSYNEQFF
few	TRBJ2-3	NA	TRBV20-1	TGCAGTGCTAGATTTTCTCTCATGGGAGATACGCAGTATTTT	CSARFSLMGDTQYF
NA	TRBJ1-1	NA	TRBV9	TGTGCCAGCAGCGTAGATCTCAGGATGAACACTGAAGCTTTCTTT	CASSVDLRMNTEAFF
many	TRBJ2-7	TRBD2	TRBV20-1	TGCAGTGCTACACCGGGGGGACGCGCCTACGAGCAGTACTTC	CSATPGGRAYEQYF
many	TRBJ1-3	TRBD1	TRBV7-9	TGTGCCAGCAGCTTAGTTGGACAGGCCGACACCATATATTTT	CASSLVGQADTIYF
many	TRBJ1-1	NA	TRBV10-3	TGTGCCATCGGGGCGGGGGACACTGAAGCTTTCTTT	CAIGAGDTEAFF
many	TRBJ1-6	NA	TRBV7-9	TGTGCCAGCAGCTTATGGGGGAAGAGCTCCTATAATTCACCCCTCCACTTT	CASSLWGKSSYNSPLHF
NA	TRBJ2-2	NA	TRBV5-5	TGTGCCAGCAGCCCCATTGTAGGGACGTTGGGGGAGCTGTTTTTT	CASSPIVGTLGELFF
NA	TRBJ1-1	NA	TRBV19	TGTGCCAGTAGCTTAGGCAGAGAAGCTTTCTTT	CASSLGREAFF
NA	TRBJ2-1	NA	TRBV25-1	TGTGCCAGCAGCTTGGGGCGGAACTTCAATGAGCAGTTCTTC	CASSLGRNFNEQFF
NA	TRBJ2-3	TRBD2	TRBV19	TGTGCCAGTAGTCTGGGACTAGCGGAGACAGATACGCAGTATTTT	CASSLGLAETDTQYF
many	TRBJ1-1	NA	TRBV2	TGTGCCAGCAGGGAATTAAACACTGAAGCTTTCTTT	CASRELNTEAFF
NA	TRBJ1-6	NA	TRBV29-1	TGCAGCCAAGACAGCTATAATTCACCCCTCCACTTT	CSQDSYNSPLHF
many	TRBJ1-6	NA	TRBV2	TGTGCCAGCAGTGAACAGGGCGGCTATAATTCACCCCTCCACTTT	CASSEQGGYNSPLHF
NA	TRBJ2-7	NA	TRBV2	TGTGCCAGCTCCCCCGATCAGGTGAGGACCTACGAGCAGTACTTC	CASSPDQVRTYEQYF